This TCR beta chain derives from a study of blood T cell repertoires in COVID-19. Across the whole study: Acute and convalescent COVID-19 specimens originated in the United States, Italy and Spain. T cells, B-cell-depleted T cells, or PBMCs supplied cDNA or gDNA.

The CDR3 runs to 15 residues. V was shortened by 1 base and J by 4 bases, with 14 bases between the two germline ends. From germline, CDR1 is SGHRS and CDR2 YFSETQ. In the original workflow: Scientists estimated how many nucleated cells there were by amplifying reference gene primers. Assay: immunoSEQ multiplex PCR; the TCRdb copy retains only in-frame clones and omits some. V, J and clone size derive from that table, while D and trimming were established from the DNA sequence. The table has about 410,000 clones, roughly 89% seen once. The origin of this receptor is a woman aged 30 to 39 with active or convalescent COVID-19. The genes are TRBV5-1 and TRBJ1-1; a weak D match, TRBD1 (6 bases). Sequenced: peripheral blood. This CDR3 reads CASSLLDSPGTEAFF. The DNA for the CDR3 is TGCGCCAGCAGCTTGCTGGACAGCCCTGGCACTGAAGCTTTCTTT.